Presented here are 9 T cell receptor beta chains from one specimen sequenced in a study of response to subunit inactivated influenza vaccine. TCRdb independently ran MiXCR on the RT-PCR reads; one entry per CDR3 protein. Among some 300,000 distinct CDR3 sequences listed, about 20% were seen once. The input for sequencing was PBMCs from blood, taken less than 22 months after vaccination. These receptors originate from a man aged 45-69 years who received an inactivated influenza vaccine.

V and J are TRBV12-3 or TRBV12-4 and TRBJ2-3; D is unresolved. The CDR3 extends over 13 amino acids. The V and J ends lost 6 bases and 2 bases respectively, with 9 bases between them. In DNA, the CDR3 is TGTGCCAGCAGCCGACGACCCACAGATACGCAGTATTTT. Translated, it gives CASSRRPTDTQYF.

CDR3 residues: CASSEGRDSNQPQHF. The CDR3 DNA sequence: TGTGCCAGCAGTGAAGGGCGAGATAGCAATCAGCCCCAGCATTTT. The rearrangement joins TRBV2 to TRBJ1-5, with D hard to call. CDR3 size: 15 residues. The germline gives CDR1 SNHLY, CDR2 FYNNEI. V lost 1 base and J lost 0, with 7 bases in between.

The CDR3 is CASSYSRRPNTEAFF. CDR3 in DNA: TGTGCCAGCAGTTACTCGCGGCGGCCGAACACTGAAGCTTTCTTT. The chain has TRBV6-2 or TRBV6-3 and TRBJ1-1; unclear D gene. The V and J ends lost 0 bases and 1 base respectively, with 9 bases between them. In germline, CDR1 is MNHEY, CDR2 SVGEGT. This CDR3 is built from 15 residues.

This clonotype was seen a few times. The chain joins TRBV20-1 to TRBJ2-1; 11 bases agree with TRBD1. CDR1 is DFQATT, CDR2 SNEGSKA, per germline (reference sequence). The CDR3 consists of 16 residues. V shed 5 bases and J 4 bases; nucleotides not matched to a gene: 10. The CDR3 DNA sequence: TGCAGTGCTTACCGGGACAGGGGGTCGATTTACAATGAGCAGTTCTTC. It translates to CSAYRDRGSIYNEQFF.

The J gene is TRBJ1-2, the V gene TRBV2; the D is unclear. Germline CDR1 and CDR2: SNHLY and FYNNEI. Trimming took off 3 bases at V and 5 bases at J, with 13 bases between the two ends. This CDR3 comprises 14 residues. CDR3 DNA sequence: TGTGCCAGCAGTGACACGTACCAGCCTTATGGCTACACCTTC. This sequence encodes CASSDTYQPYGYTF.

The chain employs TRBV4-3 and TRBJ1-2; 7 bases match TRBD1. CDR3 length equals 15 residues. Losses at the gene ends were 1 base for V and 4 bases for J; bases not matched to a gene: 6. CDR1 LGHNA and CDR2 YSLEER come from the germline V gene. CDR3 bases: TGCGCCAGCAGCCAAGCGAGGGGGCTGGGCTATGGCTACACCTTC. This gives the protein CASSQARGLGYGYTF.

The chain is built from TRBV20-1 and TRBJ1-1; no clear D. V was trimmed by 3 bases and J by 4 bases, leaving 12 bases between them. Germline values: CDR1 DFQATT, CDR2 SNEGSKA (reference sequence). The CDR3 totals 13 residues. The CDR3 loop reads CSASGSLGTEAFF. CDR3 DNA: TGCAGTGCTAGTGGGTCACTGGGCACTGAAGCTTTCTTT.

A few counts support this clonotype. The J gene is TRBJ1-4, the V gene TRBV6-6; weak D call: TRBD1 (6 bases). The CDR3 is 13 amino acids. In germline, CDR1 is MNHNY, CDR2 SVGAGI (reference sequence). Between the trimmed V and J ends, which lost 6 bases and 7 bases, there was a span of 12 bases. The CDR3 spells CASRGRGSEKLFF. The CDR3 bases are TGTGCCAGCAGGGGCAGGGGTTCTGAAAAACTGTTTTTT.

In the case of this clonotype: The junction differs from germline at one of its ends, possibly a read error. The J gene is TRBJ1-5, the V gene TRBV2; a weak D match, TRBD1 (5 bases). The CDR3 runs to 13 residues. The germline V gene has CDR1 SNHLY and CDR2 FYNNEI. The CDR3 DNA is TGTGCCAGCAGTGAAACCAGGGACCAGGCCCAGCATTTC. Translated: CASSETRDQAQHF.